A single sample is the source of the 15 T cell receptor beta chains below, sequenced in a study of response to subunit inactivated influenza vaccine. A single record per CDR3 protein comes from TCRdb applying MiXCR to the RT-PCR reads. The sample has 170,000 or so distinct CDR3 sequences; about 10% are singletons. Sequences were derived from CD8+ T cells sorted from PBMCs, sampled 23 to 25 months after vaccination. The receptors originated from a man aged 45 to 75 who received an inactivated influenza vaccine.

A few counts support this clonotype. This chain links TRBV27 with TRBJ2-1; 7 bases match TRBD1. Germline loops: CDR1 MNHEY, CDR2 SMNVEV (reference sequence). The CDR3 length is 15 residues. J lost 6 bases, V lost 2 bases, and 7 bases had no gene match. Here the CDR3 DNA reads TGTGCCAGCAGTTTAAAGACAGGGTTGAGCAATGAGCAGTTCTTC. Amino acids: CASSLKTGLSNEQFF.

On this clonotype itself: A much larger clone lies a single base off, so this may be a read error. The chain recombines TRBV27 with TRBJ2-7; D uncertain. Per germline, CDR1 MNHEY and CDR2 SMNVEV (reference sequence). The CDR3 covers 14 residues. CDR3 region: CTSSPTLTGHEQYF. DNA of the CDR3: TGTACCAGCAGTCCGACCCTCACCGGCCACGAGCAGTACTTC.

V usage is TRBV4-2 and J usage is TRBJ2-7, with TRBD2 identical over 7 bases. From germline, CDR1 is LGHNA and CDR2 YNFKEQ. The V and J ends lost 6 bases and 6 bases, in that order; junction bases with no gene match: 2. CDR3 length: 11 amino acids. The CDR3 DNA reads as TGTGCCAGCAGGGGAGGGGTCGAGCAGTACTTC. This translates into CASRGGVEQYF.

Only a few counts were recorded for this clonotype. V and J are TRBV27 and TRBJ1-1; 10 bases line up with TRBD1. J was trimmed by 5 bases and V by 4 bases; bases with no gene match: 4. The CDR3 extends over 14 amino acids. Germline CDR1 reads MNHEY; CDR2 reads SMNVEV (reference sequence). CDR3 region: CASSYGTGETEAFF. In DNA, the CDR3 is TGTGCCAGCAGTTATGGGACAGGGGAAACTGAAGCTTTCTTT.

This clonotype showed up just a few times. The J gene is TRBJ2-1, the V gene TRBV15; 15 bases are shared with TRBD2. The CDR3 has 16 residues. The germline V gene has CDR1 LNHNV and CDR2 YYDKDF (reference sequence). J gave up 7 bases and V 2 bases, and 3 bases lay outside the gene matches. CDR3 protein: CATSRWTSGGDNEQFF. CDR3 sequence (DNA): TGTGCCACCAGCAGATGGACTAGCGGGGGGGATAATGAGCAGTTCTTC.

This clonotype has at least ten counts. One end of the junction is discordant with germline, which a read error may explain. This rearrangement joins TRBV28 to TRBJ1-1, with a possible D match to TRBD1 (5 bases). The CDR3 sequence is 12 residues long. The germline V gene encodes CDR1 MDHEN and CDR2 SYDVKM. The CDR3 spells CASRRGTTEAFF. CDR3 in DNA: TGTGCGAGCAGGCGGGGCACCACTGAAGCTTTCTTT.

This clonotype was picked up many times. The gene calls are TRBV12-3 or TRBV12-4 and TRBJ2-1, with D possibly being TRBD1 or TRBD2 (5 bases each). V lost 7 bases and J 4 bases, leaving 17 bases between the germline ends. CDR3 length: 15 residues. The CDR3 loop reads CASTPPGAEYNEQFF. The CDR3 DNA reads TGTGCCAGCACCCCCCCCGGGGCTGAGTACAATGAGCAGTTCTTC.

The CDR3 here is CSVQGVYEQYF. DNA of the CDR3: TGCAGTGTTCAGGGGGTTTACGAGCAGTACTTC. The chain is built from TRBV20-1 and TRBJ2-7; 7 bases align to TRBD1. J was trimmed by 4 bases and V by 7 bases; bases with no gene match: 4. This CDR3 is built from 11 residues. The germline CDR1 and CDR2 sequences are DFQATT and SNEGSKA (reference sequence).

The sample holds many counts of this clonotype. CDR3 DNA: TGTGCCAGCAGTTTAATAGGGGTGGGGTTCAATGAGCAGTTCTTC. Its protein product is CASSLIGVGFNEQFF. The chain uses TRBV12-3 or TRBV12-4 and TRBJ2-1; D is possibly TRBD1 (5 bases). This CDR3 comprises 15 residues. Trimming stripped 2 bases from V and 6 bases from J, with 14 bases between.

CDR3 DNA sequence: TGTGCCAGCAGCTTAAGCCCACTCCGGGGAAGTAGCACCGGGGAGCTGTTTTTT. It translates to CASSLSPLRGSSTGELFF. The chain links TRBV11-1 to TRBJ2-2; D is perhaps TRBD2 (5 bases). The CDR3 loop spans 18 amino acids. V dropped 2 bases and J dropped 4 bases, with 20 bases sitting between them. The germline V gene encodes CDR1 SGHAT and CDR2 FQDESV (reference sequence). The whole variable domain, filled in from reference TRBV11-1 and TRBJ2-2, reads EAEVAQSPRYKITEKSQAVAFWCDPISGHATLYWYRQILGQGPELLVQFQDESVVDDSQLPKDRFSAERLKGVDSTLKIQPAELGDSAMYLCASSLSPLRGSSTGELFFGEGSRLTVL.

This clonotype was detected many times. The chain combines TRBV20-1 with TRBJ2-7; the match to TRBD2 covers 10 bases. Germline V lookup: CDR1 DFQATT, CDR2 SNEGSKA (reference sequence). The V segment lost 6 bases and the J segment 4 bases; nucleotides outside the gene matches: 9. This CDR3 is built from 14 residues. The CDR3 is CSAIETSGLYEQYF. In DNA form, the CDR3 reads TGCAGTGCCATAGAGACTAGCGGGCTTTACGAGCAGTACTTC.

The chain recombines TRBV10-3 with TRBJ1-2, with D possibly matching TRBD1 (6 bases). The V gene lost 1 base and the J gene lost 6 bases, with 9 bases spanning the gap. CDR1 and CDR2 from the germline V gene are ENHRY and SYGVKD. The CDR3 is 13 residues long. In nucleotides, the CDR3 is TGTGCCATCAGTGAGTTGGGGGGCAATGGCTACACCTTC. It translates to CAISELGGNGYTF.

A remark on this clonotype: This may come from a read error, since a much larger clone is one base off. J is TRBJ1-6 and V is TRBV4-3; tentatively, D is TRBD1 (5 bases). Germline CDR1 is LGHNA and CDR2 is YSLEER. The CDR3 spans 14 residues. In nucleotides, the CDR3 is TGCGCCCGCAGCCAAGACAATACCCGGGACCCACTCCACTTT. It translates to CARSQDNTRDPLHF.

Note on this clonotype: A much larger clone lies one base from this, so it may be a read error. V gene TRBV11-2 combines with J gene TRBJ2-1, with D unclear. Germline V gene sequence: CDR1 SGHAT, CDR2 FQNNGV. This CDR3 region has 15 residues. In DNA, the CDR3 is TGTGCCAGCGGCTTAGGGTTGGGTCTACGCGATGAGCAGTTCTTC. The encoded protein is CASGLGLGLRDEQFF.

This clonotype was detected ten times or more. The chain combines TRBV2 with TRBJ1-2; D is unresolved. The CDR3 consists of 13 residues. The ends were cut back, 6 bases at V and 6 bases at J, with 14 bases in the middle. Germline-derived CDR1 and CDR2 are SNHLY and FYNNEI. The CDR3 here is CASRVTGSDGYTF. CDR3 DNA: TGTGCCAGCAGGGTAACCGGGAGCGATGGCTACACCTTC.